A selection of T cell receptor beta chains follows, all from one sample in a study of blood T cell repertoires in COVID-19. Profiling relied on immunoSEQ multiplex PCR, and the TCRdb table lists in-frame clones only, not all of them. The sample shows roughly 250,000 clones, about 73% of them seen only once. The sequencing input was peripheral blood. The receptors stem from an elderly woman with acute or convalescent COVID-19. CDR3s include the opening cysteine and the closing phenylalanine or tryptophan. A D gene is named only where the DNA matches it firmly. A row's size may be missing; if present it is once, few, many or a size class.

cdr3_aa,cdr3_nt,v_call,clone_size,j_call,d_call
CASSYTRVENTIYF,TGCGCCAGCAGTTACACGAGGGTAGAAAACACCATATATTTT,TRBV10-1,few,TRBJ1-3,-
CASSQRGNEQYF,TGTGCCAGCTCACAAAGAGGGAACGAGCAGTACTTC,TRBV18,-,TRBJ2-7,-
CASSPAWAKSYEQYF,TGTGCCAGTAGTCCGGCCTGGGCGAAATCCTACGAGCAGTACTTC,TRBV19,-,TRBJ2-7,-
CASSLSDRAEQYF,TGTGCCAGCAGCTTATCGGACAGGGCCGAGCAGTACTTC,TRBV11-2,-,TRBJ2-7,TRBD1
CASSLAGTNTIYF,TGTGCCAGCAGTTTGGCAGGAACAAACACCATATATTTT,TRBV27,-,TRBJ1-3,-
CASCGQGLTGELFF,TGTGCCAGTTGTGGACAGGGGTTAACTGGGGAGCTGTTTTTT,TRBV19,few,TRBJ2-2,TRBD1
CASSIVGTSGRLADTQYF,TGTGCCAGTAGTATAGTAGGGACTAGCGGGAGACTGGCGGATACGCAGTATTTT,TRBV19,-,TRBJ2-3,TRBD2
CASSAETSLTDTQYF,TGTGCCAGCAGCGCCGAGACTAGCCTGACAGATACGCAGTATTTT,TRBV5-4,many,TRBJ2-3,TRBD2
CASSLDRLVTEAFF,TGTGCCAGCAGCTTAGACAGGTTGGTCACTGAAGCTTTCTTT,TRBV7-2,once,TRBJ1-1,-
CASSPRTVNYGYTF,TGTGCCAGTAGTCCGAGGACAGTCAACTATGGCTACACCTTC,TRBV19,-,TRBJ1-2,-
CASSLDRGPRTEAFF,TGTGCCAGCAGTTTGGACAGGGGGCCACGAACTGAAGCTTTCTTT,TRBV6-5,-,TRBJ1-1,TRBD1
CASSPRAGGTDTQYF,TGTGCCAGTAGCCCACGGGCGGGAGGGACAGATACGCAGTATTTT,TRBV19,-,TRBJ2-3,TRBD2